These 6 T cell receptor beta chains were sequenced from one sample in a study of blood T cell repertoires in COVID-19. Using immunoSEQ multiplex PCR, the repertoire was profiled, and TCRdb retains in-frame clones only, with some absent. The table shows a few hundred thousand clones, with roughly four fifths occurring only once. Source material: PBMCs or T cells enriched from blood (not recorded which). Source of these receptors: a woman between 50 and 59 years old who had recovered from COVID-19.

The rearrangement joins TRBV28 to TRBJ2-7; a possible D gene is TRBD1 (5 bases). This CDR3 comprises 12 residues. Trimming cost V 5 bases and J 3 bases, with 8 bases left between them. From germline, CDR1 is MDHEN and CDR2 SYDVKM. In DNA form, the CDR3 reads TGTGCCAGCAGTAAGGGGCACTACGAGCAGTACTTC. Residues: CASSKGHYEQYF. Full variable domain (outside the CDR3, taken from reference TRBV28 and TRBJ2-7): DVKVTQSSRYLVKRTGEKVFLECVQDMDHENMFWYRQDPGLGLRLIYFSYDVKMKEKGDIPEGYSVSREKKERFSLILESASTNQTSMYLCASSKGHYEQYFGPGTRLTVT.

The V gene is TRBV15, the J gene TRBJ1-4; TRBD1 aligns across 7 bases. In germline, CDR1 is LNHNV, CDR2 YYDKDF (reference sequence). V lost 0 bases to trimming and J lost 8 bases; unmatched junction nucleotides: 6. The CDR3 runs 15 residues. DNA for the CDR3: TGTGCCACCAGCAGAGAAGACAGGGATGGCGAAAAACTGTTTTTT. Its translation: CATSREDRDGEKLFF.

The V call is TRBV30, the J call TRBJ1-5; D possibly corresponds to TRBD1 (6 bases). Germline-derived CDR1 and CDR2 are GTSNPN and SVGIG (reference sequence). The V end lost 1 base, the J end lost 0 bases, and 13 bases lay between the germline ends. The CDR3 consists of 16 residues. This CDR3 reads CAWSAPRGFSNQPQHF. CDR3 bases: TGTGCCTGGAGTGCCCCGAGGGGGTTTAGCAATCAGCCCCAGCATTTT.

The chain couples TRBV6-5 to TRBJ1-2; D might be TRBD1 (6 bases). Trimming stripped 8 bases from V and 4 bases from J, with 14 bases between. The length of the CDR3 is 13 residues. Germline V lookup: CDR1 MNHEY, CDR2 SVGAGI. CDR3 coding DNA: TGTGCCAGCTTCCAGGGGTTTGCCTATGGCTACACCTTC. Translating gives CASFQGFAYGYTF.

The V and J genes are TRBV7-3 and TRBJ2-2; 11 positions agree with TRBD1. J gave up 4 bases and V 5 bases, and 6 bases lay outside the gene matches. The germline gives CDR1 SGHTA, CDR2 FQGTGA. CDR3 length equals 16 residues. The DNA of the CDR3 is TGTGCCAGCAGCCCGGACAGGGGGCCCCCCACCGGGGAGCTGTTTTTT. Translation: CASSPDRGPPTGELFF. The full variable domain, in which reference TRBV7-3 and TRBJ2-2 provide the parts outside the CDR3, is GAGVSQTPSNKVTEKGKYVELRCDPISGHTALYWYRQSLGQGPEFLIYFQGTGAADDSGLPNDRFFAVRPEGSVSTLKIQRTERGDSAVYLCASSPDRGPPTGELFFGEGSRLTVL.

The V and J genes are TRBV30 and TRBJ1-1, with D uncertain. CDR1 is GTSNPN and CDR2 is SVGIG in the germline V gene (reference sequence). The CDR3 extends over 12 amino acids. Trimming removed 3 bases from V and 7 bases from J, with 12 bases in between. The chain's CDR3 is CAWRPARGEAFF. The CDR3 DNA is TGTGCCTGGAGACCCGCGCGGGGTGAAGCTTTCTTT. The full variable domain, its missing parts supplied by reference TRBV30 and TRBJ1-1, is SQTIHQWPATLVQPVGSPLSLECTVEGTSNPNLYWYRQAAGRGLQLLFYSVGIGQISSEVPQNLSASRPQDRQFILSSKKLLLSDSGFYLCAWRPARGEAFFGQGTRLTVV.